The next 15 T cell receptor beta chains were all read from a single sample in a study of read filtering for tumor transcriptome and immune sequencing. This library used approximately 370 ng RNA and molecular barcoded adaptors spanning alpha/delta and beta/gamma chains. One entry per CDR3 protein results from TCRdb running MiXCR on the reads. Of 75,000 to 95,000 distinct CDR3 sequences detected, about 22% appear once; the ten largest clones hold more than 9.5%. The specimen was a population of CD138-negative cells sorted from bone marrow. These receptors all come from a donor at least 40 years old with multiple myeloma.

This clonotype was seen many times. The chain uses TRBV6-2 or TRBV6-3 and TRBJ1-1; D call uncertain. Between the trimmed V and J ends, which lost 2 bases and 2 bases, there was a span of 15 bases. Germline lookup yields CDR1 MNHEY and CDR2 SVGEGT. The CDR3 sequence is 16 residues long. In DNA form, the CDR3 reads TGTGCCAGCAGTTACCGTCGGAAGGTAGCAAACACTGAAGCTTTCTTT. This translates into CASSYRRKVANTEAFF.

On this clonotype itself: This may arise from a read error, as a much more abundant clone is one base away. The chain is built from TRBV19 and TRBJ2-1; 8 bases are a match to TRBD2. This CDR3 is 14 amino acids long. Germline V CDR1 and CDR2: LNHDA, SQIVND (reference sequence). DNA of the CDR3: TGTACCAGTAGCGGTCTAGCGGGTTACAATGAGCAGTTCTTC. It specifies CTSSGLAGYNEQFF.

This clonotype was observed at least ten times. The rearrangement links TRBV4-2 to TRBJ2-1; TRBD2 agrees at 12 bases. After removal of 4 bases from V and 5 bases from J, the junction contained 3 bases not matched to a gene. Germline assignment: CDR1 LGHNA and CDR2 YNFKEQ. The CDR3 has 15 residues. CDR3 protein: CASSPSGGADNEQFF. The CDR3 coding sequence is TGTGCCAGCAGCCCTAGCGGGGGGGCGGACAATGAGCAGTTCTTC.

Ten or more counts support this clonotype. The chain combines TRBV4-1 with TRBJ2-1; D not resolved. CDR1 and CDR2 (germline): MGHRA, YSYEKL. The CDR3 covers 15 residues. V lost 1 base to trimming and J lost 2 bases, with 9 bases between them. CDR3 in amino acids: CASSQVPSPYNEQFF. As DNA, the CDR3 is TGCGCCAGCAGCCAAGTCCCTAGTCCCTACAATGAGCAGTTCTTC.

Concerning this clonotype itself: A read error is possible here, since a much larger clone lies one base away. The chain joins TRBV11-2 to TRBJ2-5; D perhaps matches TRBD1 (6 bases). Germline V gives CDR1 SGHAT, CDR2 FQNNGV. This CDR3 contains 18 residues. Trimming cost V 5 bases and J 7 bases, with 29 bases left between them. This chain's CDR3 is CASSLPRQVTQGFVTQYF. CDR3 coding DNA: TGTGCCAGCAGCCTCCCCCGACAGGTTACCCAAGGGTTCGTGACCCAGTACTTC.

This clonotype was observed a handful of times. J is TRBJ1-2 and V is TRBV20-1; perhaps TRBD1 as D (6 bases). This CDR3 is 13 amino acids long. The germline V gene encodes CDR1 DFQATT and CDR2 SNEGSKA (reference sequence). The V and J ends lost 5 bases and 5 bases respectively, with 15 bases between them. The CDR3: CSAVPGHQYGYTF. CDR3 sequence (DNA): TGCAGTGCTGTACCGGGACACCAATATGGCTACACCTTC.

This clonotype was seen ten or more times. The chain combines TRBV18 with TRBJ2-2, with 8 bases fitting TRBD1. The germline V gene encodes CDR1 KGHSH and CDR2 LQKENI. The length of the CDR3 is 16 residues. V trimming: 5 bases; J trimming: 0 bases; junction bases outside the gene matches: 5. The DNA for the CDR3 is TGTGCCAGCTCATCAGACAGGGGCGCGAACACCGGGGAGCTGTTTTTT. Translating it yields CASSSDRGANTGELFF. Full variable domain (outside the CDR3, taken from reference TRBV18 and TRBJ2-2): NAGVMQNPRHLVRRRGQEARLRCSPMKGHSHVYWYRQLPEEGLKFMVYLQKENIIDESGMPKERFSAEFPKEGPSILRIQQVVRGDSAAYFCASSSDRGANTGELFFGEGSRLTVL.

As concerns this clonotype: A much bigger clone sits one base away, suggesting this may be a read error. V usage is TRBV7-9 and J usage is TRBJ2-7; maybe TRBD1 (5 bases). The V gene lost 6 bases and the J gene lost 4 bases, with 16 bases spanning the gap. The germline V gene has CDR1 SEHNR and CDR2 FQNEAQ (reference sequence). The CDR3 is 14 residues long. The CDR3 sequence: CASRQNVGPYEQYF. In nucleotides, the CDR3 is TGTGCCAGCAGGCAAAATGTGGGGCCTTACGAGCAGTACTTC.

This clonotype was seen many times. The V gene is TRBV7-3, the J gene TRBJ2-1, with 7 bases that match TRBD1. J lost 8 bases, V lost 5 bases, and 6 bases had no gene match. The length of the CDR3 is 13 residues. The germline V gene has CDR1 SGHTA and CDR2 FQGTGA. The chain's CDR3 is CASSPGTVHEQFF. DNA of the CDR3: TGTGCCAGCAGCCCAGGGACAGTCCATGAGCAGTTCTTC. Full variable domain (missing parts from reference TRBV7-3 and TRBJ2-1): GAGVSQTPSNKVTEKGKYVELRCDPISGHTALYWYRQSLGQGPEFLIYFQGTGAADDSGLPNDRFFAVRPEGSVSTLKIQRTERGDSAVYLCASSPGTVHEQFFGPGTRLTVL.

This clonotype occurred many times. The V gene is TRBV15, the J gene TRBJ2-6; D may be TRBD1 (5 bases). The germline V gene has CDR1 LNHNV and CDR2 YYDKDF (reference sequence). Trimming took 2 bases from V and 4 from J, leaving 9 bases between them. The CDR3 totals 15 residues. CDR3 protein: CATSRQGFGANVLTF. DNA of the CDR3: TGTGCCACCAGCAGACAGGGCTTCGGGGCCAACGTCCTGACTTTC.

As for this clonotype: A much larger clone differs by one base, so this may be a read error. Because the CDR3 is missing its conserved closing phenylalanine or tryptophan, this is likely a read error. The V gene is TRBV12-3 or TRBV12-4, the J gene TRBJ1-6; D possibly corresponds to TRBD1 (6 bases). V was clipped by 4 bases and J by 4 bases, with 11 bases between them. CDR3 length: 15 residues. CDR3 nucleotide sequence: TGTGCCAGCAGTTCCCGACAGGCTTATAATTCACCCCTCCACCTT. This codes for CASSSRQAYNSPLHL.

The J gene is TRBJ2-3, the V gene TRBV20-1, with 7 bases identical to TRBD2. Germline CDR1 and CDR2: DFQATT and SNEGSKA (reference sequence). Unmatched junction bases numbered 11, after V lost 6 bases and J lost 2 bases. The CDR3 runs 15 residues. CDR3 loop: CSARRASGFTDTQYF. The CDR3 bases are TGCAGTGCCCGGCGCGCTAGCGGTTTCACAGATACGCAGTATTTT.

A remark on this clonotype: A much larger clone lies one base from this, so it may be a read error. V gene TRBV28 combines with J gene TRBJ1-1; tentative D call: TRBD1 (6 bases). Germline CDR1 MDHEN, CDR2 SYDVKM. This CDR3 contains 15 residues. The CDR3, as DNA: TGTGCCAGCAGTTTACCCAGGGGTATGAACACTGAAGCTTCCTTT. Its protein product is CASSLPRGMNTEASF.

In its sample, this clonotype was seen many times. CDR3 loop: CSARLLARGIQYF. CDR3 nucleotides: TGCAGTGCCAGGCTCCTAGCGAGGGGCATTCAGTACTTC. The V and J genes are TRBV20-1 and TRBJ2-4; D perhaps matches TRBD2 (6 bases). CDR1 and CDR2 (germline): DFQATT, SNEGSKA (reference sequence). The ends were cut back, 6 bases at V and 9 bases at J, with 18 bases in the middle. The CDR3 spans 13 residues.

About this clonotype: A much larger clonotype is one base distant, so this may be a read error. The gene calls are TRBV20-1 and TRBJ2-1; TRBD2 is a possible D gene (6 bases). Germline loops: CDR1 DFQATT, CDR2 SNEGSKA (reference sequence). This CDR3 region has 14 residues. The CDR3 DNA follows: TGCAGTACTAGAGATCCCACCGCGGGGAATGAGCAGTTCTTC. Its translation: CSTRDPTAGNEQFF.